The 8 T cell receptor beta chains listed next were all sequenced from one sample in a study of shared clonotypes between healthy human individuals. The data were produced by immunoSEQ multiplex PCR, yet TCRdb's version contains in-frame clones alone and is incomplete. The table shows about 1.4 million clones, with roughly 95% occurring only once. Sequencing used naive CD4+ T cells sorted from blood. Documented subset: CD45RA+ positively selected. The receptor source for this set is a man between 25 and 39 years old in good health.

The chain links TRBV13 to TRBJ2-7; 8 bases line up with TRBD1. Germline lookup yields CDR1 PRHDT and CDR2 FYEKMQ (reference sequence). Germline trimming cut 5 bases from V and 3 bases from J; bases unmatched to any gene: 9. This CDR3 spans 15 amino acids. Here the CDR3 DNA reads TGTGCCAGCAGCCATCTCGGACAGGGCCGCTACGAGCAGTACTTC. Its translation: CASSHLGQGRYEQYF.

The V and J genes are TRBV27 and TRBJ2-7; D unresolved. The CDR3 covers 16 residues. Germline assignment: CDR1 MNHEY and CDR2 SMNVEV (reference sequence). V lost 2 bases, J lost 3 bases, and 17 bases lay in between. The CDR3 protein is CASSLTVTTFVYEQYF. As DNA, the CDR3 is TGTGCCAGCAGTTTAACCGTTACCACATTCGTCTACGAGCAGTACTTC.

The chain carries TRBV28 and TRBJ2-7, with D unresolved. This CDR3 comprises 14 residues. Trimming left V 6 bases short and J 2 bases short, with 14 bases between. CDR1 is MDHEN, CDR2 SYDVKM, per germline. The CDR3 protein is CASSPNGPTYEQYF. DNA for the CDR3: TGTGCCAGCAGCCCTAACGGACCAACCTACGAGCAGTACTTC.

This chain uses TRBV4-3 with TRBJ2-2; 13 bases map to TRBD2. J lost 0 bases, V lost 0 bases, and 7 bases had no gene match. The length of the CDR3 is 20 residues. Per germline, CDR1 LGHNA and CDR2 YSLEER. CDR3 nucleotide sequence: TGCGCCAGCAGCCAAGATATGGGACTAGCGGGGTATGCGAACACCGGGGAGCTGTTTTTT. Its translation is CASSQDMGLAGYANTGELFF.

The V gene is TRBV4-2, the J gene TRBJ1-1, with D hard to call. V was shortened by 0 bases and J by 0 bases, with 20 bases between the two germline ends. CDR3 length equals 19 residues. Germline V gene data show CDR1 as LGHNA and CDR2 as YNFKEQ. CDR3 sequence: CASSQDPRPVVAMNTEAFF. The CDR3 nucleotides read TGTGCCAGCAGCCAAGATCCCCGACCCGTGGTAGCCATGAACACTGAAGCTTTCTTT.

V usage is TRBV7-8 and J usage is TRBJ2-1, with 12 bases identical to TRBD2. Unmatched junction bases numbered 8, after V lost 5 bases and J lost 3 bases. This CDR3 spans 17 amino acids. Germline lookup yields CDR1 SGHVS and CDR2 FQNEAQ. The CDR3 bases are TGTGCCAGCAGCATTGCCGGGACTAGCGGGTTCTACAATGAGCAGTTCTTC. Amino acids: CASSIAGTSGFYNEQFF.

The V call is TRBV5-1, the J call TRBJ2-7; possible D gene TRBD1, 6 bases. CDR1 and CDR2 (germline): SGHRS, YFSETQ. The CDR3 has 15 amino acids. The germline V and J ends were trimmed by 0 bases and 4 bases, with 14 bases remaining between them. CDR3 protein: CASSLGSAGEYEQYF. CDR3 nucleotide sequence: TGCGCCAGCAGCTTGGGGTCGGCAGGGGAATACGAGCAGTACTTC.

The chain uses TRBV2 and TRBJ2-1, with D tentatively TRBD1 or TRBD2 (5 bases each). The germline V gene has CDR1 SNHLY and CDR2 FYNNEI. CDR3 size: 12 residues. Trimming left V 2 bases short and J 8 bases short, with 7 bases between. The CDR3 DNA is TGTGCCAGCAGTGAAAGGGACGATGAGCAGTTCTTC. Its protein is CASSERDDEQFF.